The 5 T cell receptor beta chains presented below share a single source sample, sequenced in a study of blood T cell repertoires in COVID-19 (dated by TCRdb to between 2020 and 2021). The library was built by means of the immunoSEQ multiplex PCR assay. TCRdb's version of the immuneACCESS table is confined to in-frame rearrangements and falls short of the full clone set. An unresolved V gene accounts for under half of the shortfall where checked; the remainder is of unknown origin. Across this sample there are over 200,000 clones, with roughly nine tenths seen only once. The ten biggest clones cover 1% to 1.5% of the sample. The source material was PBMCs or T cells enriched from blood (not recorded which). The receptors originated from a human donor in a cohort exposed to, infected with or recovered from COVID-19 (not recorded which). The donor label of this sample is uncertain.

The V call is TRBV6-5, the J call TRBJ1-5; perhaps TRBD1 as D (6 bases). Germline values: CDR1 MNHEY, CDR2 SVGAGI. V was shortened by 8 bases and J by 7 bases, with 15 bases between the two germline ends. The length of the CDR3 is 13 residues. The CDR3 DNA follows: TGTGCCAGCGTAGAGGGGGTTGACCAGCCCCAGCATTTT. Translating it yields CASVEGVDQPQHF.

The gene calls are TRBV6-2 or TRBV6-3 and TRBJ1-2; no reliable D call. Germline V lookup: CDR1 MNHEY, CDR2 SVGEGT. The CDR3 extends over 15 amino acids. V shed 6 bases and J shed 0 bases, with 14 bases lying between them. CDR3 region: CASSGIQVPNYGYTF. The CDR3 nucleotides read TGTGCCAGCAGCGGAATTCAGGTACCTAACTATGGCTACACCTTC.

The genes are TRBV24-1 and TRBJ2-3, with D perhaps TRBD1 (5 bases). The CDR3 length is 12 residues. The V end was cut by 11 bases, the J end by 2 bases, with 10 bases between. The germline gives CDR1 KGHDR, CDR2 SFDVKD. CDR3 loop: CAIEGVTDTQYF. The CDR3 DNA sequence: TGTGCCATAGAAGGGGTCACAGATACGCAGTATTTT.

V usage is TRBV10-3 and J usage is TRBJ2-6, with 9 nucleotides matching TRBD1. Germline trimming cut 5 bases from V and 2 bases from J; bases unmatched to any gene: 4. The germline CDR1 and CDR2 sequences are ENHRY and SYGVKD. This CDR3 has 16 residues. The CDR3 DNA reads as TGTGCCATCAGTCAAACAGGGGGCACTGGGGCCAACGTCCTGACTTTC. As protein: CAISQTGGTGANVLTF.

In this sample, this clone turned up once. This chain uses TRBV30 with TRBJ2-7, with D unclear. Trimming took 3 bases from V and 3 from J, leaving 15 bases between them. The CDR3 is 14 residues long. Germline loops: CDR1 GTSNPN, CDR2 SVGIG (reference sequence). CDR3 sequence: CAWRGSSLLYEQYF. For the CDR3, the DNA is TGTGCCTGGAGAGGCAGTAGCCTCCTCTACGAGCAGTACTTC.